These T cell receptor beta chains were read from a single sample in a study of siplizumab effects on memory and regulatory T cells. The protocol was immunoSEQ multiplex PCR, while the TCRdb copy is restricted to in-frame clones and leaves out a portion. The repertoire holds approximately 100,000 clones, with about 92% as singletons. The sample comprised Tregs sorted from blood. Receptors originate from a human donor in good health. Both conserved end residues are part of each CDR3. The D gene is left open where the match is weak. Rows may omit the clone size; those that give it use once, few, many or a size class.

NA	TRBV2	TRBD2	TRBJ2-7	TGTGCCAGCAGTGAAGCGACCCCGATAGCGGGAGCACCCGAGCAGTACTTC	CASSEATPIAGAPEQYF
NA	TRBV5-1	TRBD1	TRBJ2-7	TGCGCCAGCAGCCGCCCGGGACAGGGTTACGAGCAGTACTTC	CASSRPGQGYEQYF
NA	TRBV7-8	TRBD2	TRBJ2-7	TGTGCCAGCAGCTCACAGGGGGGACTAGCGGGAGGCCGTCCCATGGAGCAGTACTTC	CASSSQGGLAGGRPMEQYF
NA	TRBV10-3	NA	TRBJ1-4	TGTGCCACCACTCGGGACCTCCTGGGGAAACTGTTTTTT	CATTRDLLGKLFF
NA	TRBV20-1	NA	TRBJ2-5	TGCAGGAGGGTCTTCCAAGAGACCCAGTACTTC	CRRVFQETQYF
NA	TRBV19	NA	TRBJ1-4	TGTGCCAGTAGTACCGTCTGGGGCGAAAAACTGTTTTTT	CASSTVWGEKLFF
NA	TRBV6-5	NA	TRBJ1-1	TGTGCCAGCAGTAGGGGCAGGACTGAAGCTTTCTTT	CASSRGRTEAFF
NA	TRBV5-4	TRBD2	TRBJ2-5	TGTGCCAGCAGCCTTCGACTAGCGGGAGAAGAGACCCAGTACTTC	CASSLRLAGEETQYF
NA	TRBV29-1	NA	TRBJ1-2	TGCAGTGTTGTCTCGGGCAGGGACTACACCTTC	CSVVSGRDYTF
NA	TRBV18	TRBD1	TRBJ1-4	TGTGCCAGCTCACCCGACAGGGGTGGGCGTGAAAAACTGTTTTTT	CASSPDRGGREKLFF
NA	TRBV5-1	NA	TRBJ2-5	TGCGCCAGCAGATGGAGGGAAAGTAAAGAGACCCAGTACTTC	CASRWRESKETQYF
few	TRBV19	NA	TRBJ1-1	TGTGCCAGTAGTATGTCCAGAACACAGTACACTGAAGCTTTCTTT	CASSMSRTQYTEAFF
NA	TRBV19	NA	TRBJ1-4	TGTGCCAGTAGTATAGTACGGGGGAATGAAAAACTGTTTTTT	CASSIVRGNEKLFF
NA	TRBV7-9	NA	TRBJ2-1	TGTGCCAGCAGCCGGCAACCCGAGGTTGGAGAGCAGTTCTTC	CASSRQPEVGEQFF
NA	TRBV7-9	NA	TRBJ2-3	TGTGCCAGCACCCCCCAGTCGGATACGCAGTATTTT	CASTPQSDTQYF
NA	TRBV6-7	TRBD2	TRBJ2-7	TGTGCCAACACCCCGGGACTAGCGGCAAAGGGGGCGCTTAGCTCCTACGAGCAGTACTTC	CANTPGLAAKGALSSYEQYF
NA	TRBV5-3	TRBD2	TRBJ2-7	TGTGCCAGGAAACTAGCGGGAGGTCCCTACGAGCAGTACTTC	CARKLAGGPYEQYF
once	TRBV19	NA	TRBJ1-5	TGTGCCAGTAGTATAGCTGCCTACAATCAGCCCCAGCATTTT	CASSIAAYNQPQHF
NA	TRBV29-1	NA	TRBJ2-3	TGCAGCGTTGACTACCTGTCCACGGAGCTCACAGATACGCAGTATTTT	CSVDYLSTELTDTQYF
NA	TRBV18	NA	TRBJ2-3	TGTGCCAGCTCCCTACTAGACAACACAGATACGCAGTATTTT	CASSLLDNTDTQYF
NA	TRBV6-6	NA	TRBJ2-3	TGTGCCAGCAGCCGAAAGGGGGCAGATACGCAGTATTTT	CASSRKGADTQYF
NA	TRBV5-1	NA	TRBJ2-3	TGCGCCAGCAGCCTTTGGAGGCGCACAGATACGCAGTATTTT	CASSLWRRTDTQYF
NA	TRBV18	TRBD2	TRBJ2-2	TGTGCCAGCTCACCCCGGGAGGACACCGGGGAGCTGTTTTTT	CASSPREDTGELFF
NA	TRBV11-3	NA	TRBJ2-5	TGTGCCAGCAGCGCTACAGGGATGTTCAGAGAGACCCAGTACTTC	CASSATGMFRETQYF
once	TRBV6-5	NA	TRBJ1-2	TGTGCCAGCAGTTACTCAAGGTTGGGCTATGGCTACACCTTC	CASSYSRLGYGYTF
NA	TRBV2	NA	TRBJ2-2	TGTGCCAGCAGTGAAGTGGGGCCGAACACCGGGGAGCTGTTTTTT	CASSEVGPNTGELFF
NA	TRBV19	TRBD2	TRBJ2-1	TGTGCCAGTAGTATAACTAGCGGGCCTTACAATGAGCAGTTCTTC	CASSITSGPYNEQFF
NA	TRBV2	NA	TRBJ2-7	TGTGCCAGCAGTGAAGACGAGATCTCCTACGAGCAGTACTTC	CASSEDEISYEQYF
NA	TRBV11-2	NA	TRBJ2-7	TGTGCCAGCAGCTTTGGAGGTGAGCAGTACTTC	CASSFGGEQYF
NA	TRBV19	NA	TRBJ1-2	TGTGCCAGTACCCCGGCTCGAGGGGTTCAGTATGGCTACACCTTC	CASTPARGVQYGYTF
NA	TRBV27	TRBD2	TRBJ2-1	TGTGCCAGCAGTATGGGACTAGCGGGACTGAGCTCCTACAATGAGCAGTTCTTC	CASSMGLAGLSSYNEQFF
NA	TRBV7-8	TRBD1	TRBJ2-7	TGTGCCAGCAGCCGCGAGACAGGGTACCACTCCTTATCCTACGAGCAGTACTTC	CASSRETGYHSLSYEQYF
few	TRBV19	NA	TRBJ1-1	TGTGCCAGTAGTGTGGACACACCATCGGGTATAGCTTTCTTT	CASSVDTPSGIAFF
NA	TRBV2	NA	TRBJ2-7	TGTGCCAACCTCGGATTAGCGGCCTCCTACGAGCAGTACTTC	CANLGLAASYEQYF
NA	TRBV4-1	NA	TRBJ2-7	TGCGCCAGCAGCCAAGATACAGGGACCCTCCCGGGATGGGAGCAGTACTTC	CASSQDTGTLPGWEQYF
NA	TRBV6-1	NA	TRBJ2-7	TGTGCCAGCAGACCAGGGAGTACCTACGAGCAGTACTTC	CASRPGSTYEQYF
once	TRBV6-5	NA	TRBJ1-3	TGTGCCACGTTTGTCCCAACTGGAAACACCATATATTTT	CATFVPTGNTIYF
NA	TRBV28	TRBD1	TRBJ2-2	TGTGCCAGCAGGACAGGGACCGGGGAGCTGTTTTTT	CASRTGTGELFF
NA	TRBV19	TRBD1	TRBJ1-1	TGTGCCAGTAGTACTCGCCGGGACAGGGACACTGAAGCTTTCTTT	CASSTRRDRDTEAFF
NA	TRBV19	NA	TRBJ1-5	TGTGCCAGTAGTATAGGACGCAACAATCAGCCCCAGCATTTT	CASSIGRNNQPQHF
NA	TRBV7-2	NA	TRBJ2-2	TGTGCCAGCAGCTTAGCGCTCGGGGAGCTGTTTTTT	CASSLALGELFF
NA	TRBV10-1	NA	TRBJ2-5	TGCGCCAGCAGTGAGGCAGGGATGGAGACCCAGTACTTC	CASSEAGMETQYF
NA	TRBV11-3	NA	TRBJ1-1	TGTGCCAGCAGCCCCCATGGGGGATCGGAAGCTTTCTTT	CASSPHGGSEAFF
few	TRBV7-9	TRBD1	TRBJ1-2	TGTGCCAGCAGCCCCCAGACAGGGCAGGCGGAAGGCTACACCTTC	CASSPQTGQAEGYTF
once	TRBV7-8	NA	TRBJ2-2	TGTGCCAGCAGCTCATGGAGCATTGGATACTCCGGGGAGCTGTTTTTT	CASSSWSIGYSGELFF
NA	TRBV11-1	NA	TRBJ2-5	TGTGCCAGCAGCCGGGACTCACCTCCGGAGACCCAGTACTTC	CASSRDSPPETQYF
NA	TRBV2	NA	TRBJ1-5	TGTGCCAGCAGTGAGGACACATATCAGCCCCAGCATTTT	CASSEDTYQPQHF
NA	TRBV5-1	NA	TRBJ1-6	TGCGCCAGCAGTTCTGGACAGCTTAATTCACCCCTCCACTTT	CASSSGQLNSPLHF
NA	TRBV28	NA	TRBJ2-7	TGTGCCTCTTTTTCAGGTAGTAGCTCCTACGAGCAGTACTTC	CASFSGSSSYEQYF
NA	TRBV7-9	TRBD1	TRBJ1-1	TGTGCCAGCAGCAAAGGGACAGAGAACACTGAAGCTTTCTTT	CASSKGTENTEAFF
NA	TRBV19	NA	TRBJ1-5	TGTGCCAGTAGTACCACCTCATCCCGGGCCAACTGGGGTCAGCCCCAGCATTTT	CASSTTSSRANWGQPQHF